Listed here are 17 T cell receptor beta chains from one sample, sequenced in a study of early T cells in non-severe SARS-CoV-2 infection. Each CDR3 protein is one row after TCRdb ran MiXCR on the 5' RACE reads. The sample includes tens of thousands of distinct CDR3 sequences, approximately 13% of them seen just once. The sequenced material came from whole blood. These receptors were taken from an adult who was a healthcare worker with PCR-confirmed SARS-CoV-2 infection or an uninfected control (not recorded which).

This clonotype was observed many times. The chain carries TRBV20-1 and TRBJ2-7; 7 bases fit TRBD1. CDR3 length equals 16 residues. J gave up 1 base and V 1 base, and 10 bases lay outside the gene matches. Germline CDR1 is DFQATT and CDR2 is SNEGSKA (reference sequence). CDR3 residues: CSARGRGQLVSYEQYF. The CDR3, as DNA: TGCAGTGCTAGAGGCCGGGGACAGCTAGTGTCCTACGAGCAGTACTTC.

The chain carries TRBV7-9 and TRBJ2-5; either TRBD1 or TRBD2 may supply D (6 bases each). V was pared by 5 bases and J by 5 bases, with 15 bases between. The CDR3 contains 14 residues. From germline, CDR1 is SEHNR and CDR2 FQNEAQ (reference sequence). CDR3 sequence: CASSPGQGRETQYF. CDR3 bases: TGTGCCAGCAGCCCGGGGCAGGGGAGGGAGACCCAGTACTTC.

As concerns this clonotype: This could be a read error, since a much larger clone is one nucleotide away. The chain employs TRBV7-2 and TRBJ2-7, with 7 bases lining up with TRBD2. The CDR3 has 16 amino acids. V lost 4 bases and J lost 0; bases outside the gene matches: 9. CDR1 SGHTA and CDR2 FQGNSA come from the germline V gene. CDR3 sequence: CASSYLRDYHSYEQYF. The CDR3 DNA sequence: TGTGCCAGCAGCTACCTCCGGGACTACCACTCCTACGAGCAGTACTTC.

This clonotype was observed a handful of times. This chain uses TRBV5-1 with TRBJ2-7, with D maybe TRBD1 (6 bases). Germline CDR1 is SGHRS and CDR2 is YFSETQ. CDR3 length: 12 amino acids. V lost 4 bases to trimming and J lost 5 bases, with 10 bases between them. The CDR3 is CASSPHRDEQYF. Written as DNA, the CDR3 is TGCGCCAGCAGCCCCCACAGGGACGAGCAGTACTTC.

This clonotype has a handful of counts. The chain joins TRBV28 to TRBJ1-4; perhaps TRBD1 as D (6 bases). Trimming shortened V by 7 bases and J by 8 bases, and 17 bases separated the two germline ends. From germline, CDR1 is MDHEN and CDR2 SYDVKM. The CDR3 is 14 residues long. The DNA for the CDR3 is TGTGCCAGCAAAAAGGGGGTTTTTGGGGAAAAACTGTTTTTT. Amino acids: CASKKGVFGEKLFF.

This clonotype has a count of ten or more. This chain connects TRBV6-2 or TRBV6-3 to TRBJ2-5, with D unresolved. The CDR3 is made up of 11 amino acids. CDR1 is MNHEY and CDR2 is SVGEGT in the germline V gene. With 10 bases removed from V and 6 bases from J, the gap between germline ends came to 12 bases. CDR3 nucleotide sequence: TGTGCCACCTCTACTTCCAAGACCCAGTACTTC. This translates into CATSTSKTQYF.

This clonotype was counted at least ten times. The chain joins TRBV7-2 to TRBJ1-1; D is ambiguous. Germline V CDR1 and CDR2: SGHTA, FQGNSA. Between the trimmed V and J ends, which lost 2 bases and 4 bases, there was a span of 14 bases. This CDR3 is 15 amino acids long. CDR3 DNA sequence: TGTGCCAGCAGCTTACAACCCACAGTTGGCACTGAAGCTTTCTTT. Translated, it gives CASSLQPTVGTEAFF.

This clonotype was recorded a few times. This chain links TRBV10-3 with TRBJ2-2; D perhaps matches TRBD1 (5 bases). The V gene's germline CDR1 is ENHRY and CDR2 SYGVKD. V was shortened by 4 bases and J by 4 bases, with 16 bases between the two germline ends. The CDR3 has 16 residues. The CDR3 DNA reads as TGTGCCATCAGTGGGGGTGGGGCGGACGGCACCGGGGAGCTGTTTTTT. Translated: CAISGGGADGTGELFF.

The sample holds a few counts of this clonotype. The rearrangement links TRBV6-5 to TRBJ1-2, with 8 nucleotides matching TRBD1. Germline V CDR1 and CDR2: MNHEY, SVGAGI. V lost 2 bases, J lost 8 bases, and 7 bases stayed unmatched. The CDR3 consists of 14 residues. CDR3 sequence: CASSYVGTGGGYTF. Here the CDR3 DNA reads TGTGCCAGCAGTTACGTGGGGACAGGAGGCGGCTACACCTTC.

The sample holds many counts of this clonotype. J is TRBJ2-2 and V is TRBV6-1; the D is unclear. V lost 4 bases and J lost 4, with 4 bases in between. The CDR3 has 12 amino acids. Germline V lookup: CDR1 MNHNS, CDR2 SASEGT. In DNA, the CDR3 is TGTGCCAGCAGTGGAGGCACCGGGGAGCTGTTTTTT. The encoded protein is CASSGGTGELFF.

Many counts were recorded for this clonotype. The J gene is TRBJ2-1, the V gene TRBV5-1; D is possibly TRBD1 (6 bases). V was cut by 4 bases and J by 6 bases, with 11 bases left in between. The CDR3 sequence is 13 residues long. CDR1 and CDR2 from the germline V gene are SGHRS and YFSETQ. CDR3 residues: CASSPTGINEQFF. The CDR3 nucleotides read TGCGCCAGCAGCCCCACAGGGATCAATGAGCAGTTCTTC. The variable domain in full, completed from reference TRBV5-1 and TRBJ2-1, reads KAGVTQTPRYLIKTRGQQVTLSCSPISGHRSVSWYQQTPGQGLQFLFEYFSETQRNKGNFPGRFSGRQFSNSRSEMNVSTLELGDSALYLCASSPTGINEQFFGPGTRLTVL.

This clonotype has more than one count but fewer than ten. The chain has TRBV7-8 and TRBJ2-4; 7 bases are a match to TRBD2. With V trimmed by 2 bases and J by 7 bases, 8 bases remained unmatched. This CDR3 is 15 amino acids long. Germline-derived CDR1 and CDR2 are SGHVS and FQNEAQ. The CDR3 reads CASSLKGRERNIQYF. CDR3 in DNA: TGTGCCAGCAGCTTAAAAGGGCGGGAGCGGAACATTCAGTACTTC.

Written as DNA, the CDR3 is TGTGCCAGCAGCTTGGGGCCTAATGAAAAACTGTTTTTT. Translating it yields CASSLGPNEKLFF. The chain has TRBV7-3 and TRBJ1-4; tentative D call: TRBD1 (5 bases). The germline CDR1 and CDR2 sequences are SGHTA and FQGTGA. This CDR3 is 13 amino acids long. Trimming removed 3 bases from V and 3 bases from J, with 5 bases in between.

Sample share makes this clonotype medium-sized. V is TRBV18 and J is TRBJ2-7; the D gene is possibly TRBD1 (6 bases). This CDR3 contains 15 residues. The germline CDR1 and CDR2 sequences are KGHSH and LQKENI. The V gene lost 0 bases and the J gene lost 2 bases, with 11 bases spanning the gap. The CDR3 DNA reads TGTGCCAGCTCACCACCGGCAGGGGCTGCCTACGAGCAGTACTTC. This encodes CASSPPAGAAYEQYF.

The sample holds many counts of this clonotype. The chain joins TRBV11-2 to TRBJ2-1; 11 positions match TRBD2. This CDR3 contains 15 residues. J gave up 4 bases and V 5 bases, and 4 bases lay outside the gene matches. Germline CDR1 and CDR2: SGHAT and FQNNGV. The CDR3 DNA reads TGTGCCAGCAGCCCGACTAGCGGGGCTTACAATGAGCAGTTCTTC. This encodes CASSPTSGAYNEQFF.

This clonotype was observed many times. The chain employs TRBV12-3 or TRBV12-4 and TRBJ1-2, with TRBD1 matching 10 bases. The CDR3 spans 15 residues. The J segment lost 8 bases and the V segment lost 6 bases, leaving 12 bases of the junction unmatched. CDR3 in amino acids: CASRLTGGAMKGYTF. The CDR3 DNA sequence: TGTGCCAGCAGGCTGACAGGGGGCGCAATGAAGGGCTACACCTTC.

This clonotype showed up just a few times. The J gene is TRBJ1-6, the V gene TRBV20-1; D is possibly TRBD1 (5 bases). The CDR3 has 16 amino acids. Trimming took 0 bases from V and 2 from J, leaving 11 bases between them. Germline V gene data show CDR1 as DFQATT and CDR2 as SNEGSKA (reference sequence). The CDR3 sequence is CSAREGGTTYNSPLHF. CDR3 DNA: TGCAGTGCTAGAGAGGGGGGGACTACCTATAATTCACCCCTCCACTTT.